This record looks at one T cell receptor beta chain sequence and its context. The CDR3 has 16 residues. V dropped 6 bases and J dropped 1 base, with 17 bases sitting between them. Per the germline V gene, CDR1 is MNHEY and CDR2 is SMNVEV (reference sequence). This sample was taken from a study of blood T cell repertoires in COVID-19. The assay was immunoSEQ multiplex PCR, and TCRdb's table has in-frame clones only and misses some. The sample lists almost 85,000 clones, about 89% occurring once. Sequencing used PBMCs or T cells enriched from blood (not recorded which). The chain links TRBV27 to TRBJ2-3; possible D gene TRBD1, 6 bases. This receptor was taken from a woman aged 45-65 years with acute COVID-19. CDR3 nucleotides: TGTGCCAGCAGCTCGATTCAGGGGAGTGGCACAGATACGCAGTATTTT. Translated, it gives CASSSIQGSGTDTQYF.